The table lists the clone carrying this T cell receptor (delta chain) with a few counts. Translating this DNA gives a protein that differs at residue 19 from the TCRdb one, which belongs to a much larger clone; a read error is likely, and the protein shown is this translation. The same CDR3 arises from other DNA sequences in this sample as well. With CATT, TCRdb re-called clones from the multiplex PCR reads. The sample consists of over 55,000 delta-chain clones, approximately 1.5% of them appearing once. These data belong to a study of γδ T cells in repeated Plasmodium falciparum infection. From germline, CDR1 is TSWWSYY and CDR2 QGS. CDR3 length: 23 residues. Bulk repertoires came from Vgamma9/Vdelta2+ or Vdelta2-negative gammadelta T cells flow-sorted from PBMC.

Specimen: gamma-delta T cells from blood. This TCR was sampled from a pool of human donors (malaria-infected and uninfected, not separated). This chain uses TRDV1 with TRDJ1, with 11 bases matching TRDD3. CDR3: CALGELRPPSSLAGGYRTEKLIF. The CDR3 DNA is TGTGCTCTTGGGGAACTACGGCCCCCTTCCTCTCTGGCTGGGGGATACAGGACCGAAAAACTCATCTTT.